The 31 T cell receptor beta chains presented below share a single source sample, sequenced in a study of T cells after posttransplantation cyclophosphamide. Here immunoSEQ multiplex PCR was the method, and the copy in TCRdb shows in-frame clones only, minus some. The data contain roughly 6,900 clones, roughly 98% of them singletons. Specimen: naive CD8+ T cells sorted from PBMCs. The receptors were gathered from a woman younger than 45 in good health and a related stem cell transplant donor.

This chain connects TRBV11-3 to TRBJ2-7, with TRBD1 matching 7 bases. The CDR3 has 14 residues. Trimming at V came to 4 bases and at J to 1 base, leaving 4 bases not matched to a gene. CDR1 and CDR2 (germline): SGHNT, YENEEA. The CDR3 here is CASSSHRGSYEQYF. The CDR3 nucleotides read TGTGCCAGCAGCTCCCACAGGGGATCCTACGAGCAGTACTTC.

This clone appeared once. The rearrangement links TRBV5-1 to TRBJ2-5, with 12 positions matching TRBD1. The CDR3 extends over 15 amino acids. Germline CDR1 is SGHRS and CDR2 is YFSETQ. V was clipped by 4 bases and J by 4 bases; unmatched bases: 5. CDR3 residues: CASSGDRGLGETQYF. The CDR3 DNA is TGCGCCAGCAGCGGGGACAGGGGGCTAGGAGAGACCCAGTACTTC.

The V gene is TRBV27, the J gene TRBJ2-1; the match to TRBD2 covers 9 bases. The V segment lost 3 bases and the J segment 6 bases; nucleotides outside the gene matches: 0. The CDR3 is 13 amino acids. The germline V gene has CDR1 MNHEY and CDR2 SMNVEV (reference sequence). The CDR3 here is CASSFSGGNEQFF. Here the CDR3 DNA reads TGTGCCAGCAGTTTTAGCGGGGGCAATGAGCAGTTCTTC.

CDR3 in DNA: TGCGCCAGCAGCCAAGGTCGGGGGTCCTACGAGCAGTACTTC. Its protein product is CASSQGRGSYEQYF. This chain uses TRBV4-1 with TRBJ2-7, with a tentative D call TRBD2 (6 bases). The CDR3 has 14 residues. V lost 1 base to trimming and J lost 1 base, with 8 bases between them. Looked up from germline, CDR1 is MGHRA and CDR2 is YSYEKL.

A single count supports this clone. V usage is TRBV7-8 and J usage is TRBJ2-7, with D maybe TRBD1 (6 bases). CDR1 and CDR2 from the germline V gene are SGHVS and FQNEAQ. CDR3 length: 15 amino acids. V shed 5 bases and J shed 3 bases, with 17 bases lying between them. CDR3 residues: CASSPTQDSNYEQYF. The CDR3, as DNA: TGTGCCAGCAGCCCAACCCAGGACAGTAACTACGAGCAGTACTTC.

This chain joins TRBV7-9 and TRBJ2-1; tentative D call: TRBD2 (5 bases). The CDR3 consists of 13 residues. In germline, CDR1 is SEHNR, CDR2 FQNEAQ (reference sequence). V lost 1 base and J 6 bases, leaving 7 bases between the germline ends. Here the CDR3 DNA reads TGTGCCAGCAGCTTAGGAGGGTCCAATGAGCAGTTCTTC. Protein product: CASSLGGSNEQFF.

The chain joins TRBV4-3 to TRBJ2-5; possibly TRBD1 for D (5 bases). The end of the DNA fits TRBJ2-7 better, so the J call may be wrong. CDR1 and CDR2 (germline): LGHNA, YSLEER. The CDR3 totals 15 residues. The CDR3 protein is CASSQESGPVYEQYF. In DNA, the CDR3 is TGCGCCAGCAGCCAAGAATCAGGGCCGGTCTACGAGCAGTACTTC.

J is TRBJ2-7 and V is TRBV9; D is unclear. The ends were cut back, 0 bases at V and 0 bases at J, with 4 bases in the middle. Germline loops: CDR1 SGDLS, CDR2 YYNGEE. The CDR3 runs 13 residues. CDR3 sequence reads: CASSVGGSYEQYF. The CDR3 DNA is TGTGCCAGCAGCGTAGGCGGCTCCTACGAGCAGTACTTC.

The chain joins TRBV10-1 to TRBJ2-2; 15 bases line up with TRBD2. The CDR3 loop spans 18 amino acids. Germline trimming cut 6 bases from V and 2 bases from J; bases unmatched to any gene: 7. The germline gives CDR1 WNHNN, CDR2 SYGVQD (reference sequence). The CDR3 bases are TGCGCCAGCAGGCAGCCGGGACTAGCGGGGGGAAACACCGGGGAGCTGTTTTTT. Amino acid sequence: CASRQPGLAGGNTGELFF.

The chain employs TRBV2 and TRBJ1-1; no clear D. This CDR3 has 12 amino acids. From germline, CDR1 is SNHLY and CDR2 FYNNEI. V was trimmed by 10 bases and J by 4 bases, leaving 13 bases between them. CDR3 residues: CATVGGTTEAFF. The CDR3 DNA reads as TGTGCCACCGTCGGTGGTACCACTGAAGCTTTCTTT.

The J gene is TRBJ2-7, the V gene TRBV13, with TRBD1 as a possible D gene (5 bases). The CDR3 is 13 amino acids. The germline V gene encodes CDR1 PRHDT and CDR2 FYEKMQ (reference sequence). Trimming cost V 8 bases and J 5 bases, with 16 bases left between them. The CDR3 is CASGKGFSDEQYF. The CDR3 coding sequence is TGTGCCAGCGGCAAGGGGTTCTCGGACGAGCAGTACTTC.

This clone was recorded once. The chain combines TRBV7-9 with TRBJ2-3; no clear D gene. The CDR3 has 13 amino acids. CDR1 and CDR2 (germline): SEHNR, FQNEAQ (reference sequence). V shed 4 bases and J shed 5 bases, with 10 bases lying between them. The CDR3 sequence is CASSSRNGDTQYF. The DNA for the CDR3 is TGTGCCAGCAGCTCCAGAAATGGAGATACGCAGTATTTT.

The chain carries TRBV28 and TRBJ1-5, with D possibly matching TRBD1 (6 bases). The V gene's germline CDR1 is MDHEN and CDR2 SYDVKM. This CDR3 region has 15 residues. With 7 bases removed from V and 1 base from J, the gap between germline ends came to 14 bases. The CDR3 DNA sequence: TGTGCCAGCAAGACAGGTTCCTTCAGCAATCAGCCCCAGCATTTT. Its translation is CASKTGSFSNQPQHF.

The CDR3: CASSGQGPGYGYTF. Here the CDR3 DNA reads TGTGCCAGCAGTGGACAGGGTCCGGGGTATGGCTACACCTTC. The chain is built from TRBV6-1 and TRBJ1-2; 7 bases map to TRBD1. From germline, CDR1 is MNHNS and CDR2 SASEGT. V shed 4 bases, J shed 5 bases, and the junction held 7 bases outside the gene matches. CDR3 size: 14 residues.

The V call is TRBV13, the J call TRBJ1-2; D perhaps matches TRBD1 (5 bases). This CDR3 has 15 residues. Trimming left V 1 base short and J 0 bases short, with 9 bases between. Germline CDR1 PRHDT, CDR2 FYEKMQ (reference sequence). The CDR3 coding sequence is TGTGCCAGCAGCTTAGCGCAGACAGCTAACTATGGCTACACCTTC. It is translated as CASSLAQTANYGYTF.

The genes are TRBV6-1 and TRBJ1-1; no definite D call. The ends were cut back, 2 bases at V and 5 bases at J, with 21 bases in the middle. The CDR3 is 17 residues long. In germline, CDR1 is MNHNS, CDR2 SASEGT. The CDR3 region has the DNA TGTGCCAGCAGTGAATCGGTCAGACGGGTTCGGATGACTGAAGCTTTCTTT. Translation gives CASSESVRRVRMTEAFF.

The J gene is TRBJ1-6, the V gene TRBV11-2, with D possibly TRBD1 on 6 matching bases. The germline CDR1 and CDR2 sequences are SGHAT and FQNNGV. V shed 1 base and J shed 8 bases, with 12 bases lying between them. This CDR3 is 15 amino acids long. As DNA, the CDR3 is TGTGCCAGCAGCTTAGTCAACAGGGTCGATTCACCCCTCCACTTT. This sequence encodes CASSLVNRVDSPLHF.

The CDR3 sequence: CASSLVFGTGSTDTQYF. DNA of the CDR3: TGTGCCAGCAGCTTGGTATTCGGGACAGGCAGCACAGATACGCAGTATTTT. This chain connects TRBV5-8 to TRBJ2-3, with 8 bases matching TRBD1. The V gene end was trimmed by 0 bases and the J gene end by 0 bases; junction bases not matched to a gene: 6. The V gene's germline CDR1 is SGHTS and CDR2 YDEGEE. The CDR3 loop spans 17 amino acids.

The V and J genes are TRBV4-2 and TRBJ1-1; the D gene is possibly TRBD1 (6 bases). V lost 4 bases and J 2 bases, leaving 8 bases between the germline ends. The CDR3 is 13 amino acids. The germline V gene encodes CDR1 LGHNA and CDR2 YNFKEQ. In nucleotides, the CDR3 is TGTGCCAGCAGCCGACAGGCTAACACTGAAGCTTTCTTT. Protein: CASSRQANTEAFF.

J is TRBJ1-4 and V is TRBV4-3; D is uncertain. The ends were cut back, 1 base at V and 8 bases at J, with 17 bases in the middle. The CDR3 sequence is 16 residues long. From germline, CDR1 is LGHNA and CDR2 YSLEER. Here the CDR3 DNA reads TGCGCCAGCAGCCAAGTACACTTTAGGAGCGGGGAAAAACTGTTTTTT. This codes for CASSQVHFRSGEKLFF.

This clone was counted a single time. V is TRBV5-6 and J is TRBJ1-1; no reliable D call. V gave up 1 base and J gave up 1 base, with 8 bases separating them. The CDR3 is 14 residues long. Germline V gene sequence: CDR1 SGHDT, CDR2 YYEEEE. The CDR3 spells CASSLYRWNTEAFF. The CDR3 bases are TGTGCCAGCAGCTTGTACCGGTGGAACACTGAAGCTTTCTTT.

This chain connects TRBV7-8 to TRBJ1-4; TRBD1 matches at 7 bases. The CDR3 consists of 15 residues. Germline CDR1 is SGHVS and CDR2 is FQNEAQ. V gave up 2 bases and J gave up 5 bases; unmatched junction bases: 5. This CDR3 is CASSLWEQGNEKLFF. CDR3 sequence (DNA): TGTGCCAGCAGCTTATGGGAACAGGGGAATGAAAAACTGTTTTTT.

This rearrangement joins TRBV7-8 to TRBJ2-7; a possible D gene is TRBD2 (5 bases). CDR1 and CDR2 from the germline V gene are SGHVS and FQNEAQ. The ends were cut back, 5 bases at V and 3 bases at J, with 11 bases in the middle. This CDR3 is 13 amino acids long. CDR3 residues: CASSLRELYEQYF. CDR3 sequence (DNA): TGTGCCAGCAGCCTCCGGGAACTCTACGAGCAGTACTTC.

The chain has TRBV4-3 and TRBJ1-1; D is ambiguous. CDR1 and CDR2 (germline): LGHNA, YSLEER. This CDR3 spans 16 amino acids. V was clipped by 0 bases and J by 0 bases, with 11 bases between them. In DNA, the CDR3 is TGCGCCAGCAGCCAAGAGCCCTGGGGAGTGAACACTGAAGCTTTCTTT. Its translation: CASSQEPWGVNTEAFF.

In nucleotides, the CDR3 is TGTGCCAGCAGTTACTCCCGGGGGGAGTCCTACGAGCAGTACTTC. Amino acid sequence: CASSYSRGESYEQYF. The chain couples TRBV6-5 to TRBJ2-7; TRBD2 matches 7 bases. The germline CDR1 and CDR2 sequences are MNHEY and SVGAGI. J gave up 1 base and V 0 bases, and 3 bases lay outside the gene matches. This CDR3 region has 15 residues.

The chain combines TRBV27 with TRBJ1-5; D is unresolved. The CDR3 is 16 amino acids. Germline V lookup: CDR1 MNHEY, CDR2 SMNVEV (reference sequence). The ends were cut back, 5 bases at V and 3 bases at J, with 17 bases in the middle. Written as DNA, the CDR3 is TGTGCCAGCAGTCCACGGGGTGGCAGACCCAATCAGCCCCAGCATTTT. Translating gives CASSPRGGRPNQPQHF.

The chain links TRBV6-5 to TRBJ1-3, with a possible D match to TRBD1 (5 bases). Germline-derived CDR1 and CDR2 are MNHEY and SVGAGI. The CDR3 runs 15 residues. V was trimmed by 6 bases and J by 1 base, leaving 13 bases between them. The CDR3 protein is CASSLDSGSGNTIYF. CDR3 sequence (DNA): TGTGCCAGCAGCCTAGACAGTGGATCTGGAAACACCATATATTTT.

The rearrangement joins TRBV19 to TRBJ1-5; D uncertain. V was pared by 5 bases and J by 3 bases, with 14 bases between. Germline CDR1 is LNHDA and CDR2 is SQIVND (reference sequence). CDR3 size: 15 residues. In DNA form, the CDR3 reads TGTGCCAGTAGTTTTAGGACTGCTACCAATCAGCCCCAGCATTTT. This encodes CASSFRTATNQPQHF.

The chain couples TRBV7-9 to TRBJ1-4; TRBD1 matches at 10 bases. The germline CDR1 and CDR2 sequences are SEHNR and FQNEAQ (reference sequence). V shed 5 bases, J shed 0 bases, and the junction held 6 bases outside the gene matches. The CDR3 sequence is 17 residues long. CDR3 in DNA: TGTGCCAGCAGCCCCGGACAGGGGGTTGCAACTAATGAAAAACTGTTTTTT. This sequence encodes CASSPGQGVATNEKLFF. The full variable domain, rest sourced from reference TRBV7-9 and TRBJ1-4, is DTGVSQNPRHKITKRGQNVTFRCDPISEHNRLYWYRQTLGQGPEFLTYFQNEAQLEKSRLLSDRFSAERPKGSFSTLEIQRTEQGDSAMYLCASSPGQGVATNEKLFFGSGTQLSVL.

The chain recombines TRBV9 with TRBJ2-3; no reliable D call. The CDR3 consists of 16 residues. Per germline, CDR1 SGDLS and CDR2 YYNGEE. V dropped 0 bases and J dropped 0 bases, with 11 bases sitting between them. CDR3 loop: CASSVDGELSTDTQYF. For the CDR3, the DNA is TGTGCCAGCAGCGTAGATGGAGAACTAAGCACAGATACGCAGTATTTT. Drawing the rest from reference TRBV9 and TRBJ2-3, the complete variable domain is DSGVTQTPKHLITATGQRVTLRCSPRSGDLSVYWYQQSLDQGLQFLIQYYNGEERAKGNILERFSAQQFPDLHSELNLSSLELGDSALYFCASSVDGELSTDTQYFGPGTRLTVL.

The DNA for the CDR3 is TGTGCCAGCAGCTTAGTCCCGGCAGCGGGTCGGAACACTGAAGCTTTCTTT. Encoded protein: CASSLVPAAGRNTEAFF. The V gene is TRBV11-2, the J gene TRBJ1-1; D uncertain. CDR1 SGHAT and CDR2 FQNNGV come from the germline V gene. This CDR3 contains 17 residues. The V and J ends lost 1 base and 1 base respectively, with 16 bases between them.